This TCR beta chain comes out of a study of blood T cell repertoires in COVID-19 (dated by TCRdb to 2020 to 2022). Regarding the research as a whole: Collaborator samples came from the United States, Italy and Spain and covered acute and convalescent phases of COVID-19. The material from the prospective study consisted of cDNA or gDNA derived from T cells, B-cell-depleted T cells, or PBMCs. The dataset comprised deeply sampled blood TCRbeta repertoires from subjects exposed to, actively infected with, or recovered from COVID-19. Samples were obtained from the ongoing ImmuneRACE study (first 160 participants) and from about 1,300 subjects provided by 6 global collaborators. Where available, HLA class I and class II types were obtained from metadata supplied by the sample provider rather than from assay-based typing. Sample metadata almost always included a de-identified subject ID, COVID-19 status, age in years and sex. The repertoires were made available in a free public database intended to serve as a resource for research on the immune response to SARS-CoV-2.

Points the paper makes about the study in general: The amount of clinical and demographic metadata varied by source and participant and was provided uncurated.

TCRbeta CDR3 regions were amplified from genomic DNA by means of the immunoSEQ Assay, a bias-controlled multiplex PCR. The published analysis was carried out like this. Nucleated cell counts per sample were estimated from amplification of reference gene primers within the assay. To quantify the absolute abundance of each unique TCRbeta CDR3 rearrangement, sequence reads were collapsed and filtered. For each sample, productive Simpson clonality was calculated as the square root of Simpson's diversity index over productive rearrangements. TCRdb carries this immuneACCESS record with in-frame sequences only. Its versions omit some clonotypes, under half of them owing to an unresolved V gene in the studies checked, with the rest unexplained. V and J calls and clone size are given by that table; D and trimming were obtained from the DNA. The sample includes roughly 13,000 clones, with approximately 73% observed a single time. The biggest ten clones account for less than 25% of the sample.

Collaborating institutions collected whole blood in K2EDTA tubes following their own protocols. For TCRbeta analysis, collaborator samples were shipped as frozen whole blood, as isolated PBMCs, or as DNA extracted from either sample type. This clone has only a few counts. The antigen it recognizes is unknown. Base qualities were left out, and no much larger clone turns up one base away. The germline V gene (reference sequence) supplies CDR1 LNHDA and CDR2 SQIVND. From the cysteine up to the phenylalanine, the CDR3 has a length of 15 residues. The CDR3 DNA has 45 bases and is translated from base 1. V is trimmed back by 4 bases and J by 2 bases, and the junction contains 7 bases that no gene match accounts for.

Sequencing used peripheral blood. The TCR was taken from a boy between 2 and 10 years old with active or convalescent COVID-19. The rearranged segments are TRBV19 and TRBJ1-1; TRBD1 lines up with 7 middle nucleotides. The CDR3 region has the sequence CASSSLGTENTEAFF. In nucleotides, the sequence is TGTGCCAGTAGTAGTCTTGGGACAGAAAACACTGAAGCTTTCTTT.